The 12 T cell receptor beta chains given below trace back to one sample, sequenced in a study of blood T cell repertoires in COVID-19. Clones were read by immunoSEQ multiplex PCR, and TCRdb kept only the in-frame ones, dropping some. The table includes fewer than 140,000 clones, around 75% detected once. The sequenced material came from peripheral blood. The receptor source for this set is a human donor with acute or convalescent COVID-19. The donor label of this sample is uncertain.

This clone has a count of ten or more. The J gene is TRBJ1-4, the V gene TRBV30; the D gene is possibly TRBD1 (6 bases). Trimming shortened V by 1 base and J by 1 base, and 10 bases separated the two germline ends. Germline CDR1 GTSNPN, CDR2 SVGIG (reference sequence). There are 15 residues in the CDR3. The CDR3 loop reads CAWSAEGGTNEKLFF. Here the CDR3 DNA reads TGTGCCTGGAGTGCTGAAGGGGGAACTAATGAAAAACTGTTTTTT.

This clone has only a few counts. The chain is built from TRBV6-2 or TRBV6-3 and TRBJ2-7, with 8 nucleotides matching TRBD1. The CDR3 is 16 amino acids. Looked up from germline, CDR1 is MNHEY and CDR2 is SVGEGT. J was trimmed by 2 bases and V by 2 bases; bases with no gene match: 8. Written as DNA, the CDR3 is TGTGCCAGCAGTTACGGTCCGACAGGGGTCCCCTACGAGCAGTACTTC. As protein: CASSYGPTGVPYEQYF.

CDR3 residues: CASSFRRDRQPQHF. The CDR3 coding sequence is TGTGCCAGCAGTTTCCGCAGGGATCGGCAGCCCCAGCATTTT. This chain joins TRBV2 and TRBJ1-5; D is perhaps TRBD1 (5 bases). The CDR3 loop spans 14 amino acids. Deletions cut 5 bases from V and 7 bases from J, with 15 bases between. The V gene's germline CDR1 is SNHLY and CDR2 FYNNEI.

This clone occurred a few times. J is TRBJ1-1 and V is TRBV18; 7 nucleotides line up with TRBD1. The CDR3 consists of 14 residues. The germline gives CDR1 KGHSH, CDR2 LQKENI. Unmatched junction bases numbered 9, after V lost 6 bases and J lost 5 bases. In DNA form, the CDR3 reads TGTGCCAGCTCCCCGACAGGGCTGAGGACTGAAGCTTTCTTT. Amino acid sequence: CASSPTGLRTEAFF.

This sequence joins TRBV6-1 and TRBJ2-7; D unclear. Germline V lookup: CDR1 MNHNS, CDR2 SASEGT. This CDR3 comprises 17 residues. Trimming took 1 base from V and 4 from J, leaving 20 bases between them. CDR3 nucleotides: TGTGCCAGCAGTGAAGGTCAGGCCCTGCGCAACTTTTACGAGCAGTACTTC. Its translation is CASSEGQALRNFYEQYF.

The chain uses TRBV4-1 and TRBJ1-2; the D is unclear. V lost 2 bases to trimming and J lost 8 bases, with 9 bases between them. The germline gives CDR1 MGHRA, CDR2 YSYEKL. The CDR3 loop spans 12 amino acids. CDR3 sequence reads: CASSQRGSGYTF. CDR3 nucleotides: TGCGCCAGCAGCCAACGAGGTTCGGGCTACACCTTC.

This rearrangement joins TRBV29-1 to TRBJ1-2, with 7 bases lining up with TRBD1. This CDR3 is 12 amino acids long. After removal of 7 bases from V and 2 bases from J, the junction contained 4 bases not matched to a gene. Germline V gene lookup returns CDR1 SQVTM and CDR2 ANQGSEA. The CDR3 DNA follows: TGCAGCGGATGGGACAGAAACTATGGCTACACCTTC. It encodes CSGWDRNYGYTF.

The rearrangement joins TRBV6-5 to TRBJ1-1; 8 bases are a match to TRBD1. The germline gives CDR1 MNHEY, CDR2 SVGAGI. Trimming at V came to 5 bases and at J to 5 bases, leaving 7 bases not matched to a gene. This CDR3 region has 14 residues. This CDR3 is CASSTRTGRTEAFF. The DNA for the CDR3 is TGTGCCAGCAGTACTCGGACAGGGAGGACTGAAGCTTTCTTT.

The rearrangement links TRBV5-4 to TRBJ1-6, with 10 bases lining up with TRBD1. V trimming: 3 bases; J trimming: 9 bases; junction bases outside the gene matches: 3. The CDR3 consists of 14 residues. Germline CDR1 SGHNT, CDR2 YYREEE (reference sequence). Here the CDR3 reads CASSSTGGISPLHF. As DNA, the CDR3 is TGTGCCAGCAGCTCGACAGGGGGCATTTCACCCCTCCACTTT.

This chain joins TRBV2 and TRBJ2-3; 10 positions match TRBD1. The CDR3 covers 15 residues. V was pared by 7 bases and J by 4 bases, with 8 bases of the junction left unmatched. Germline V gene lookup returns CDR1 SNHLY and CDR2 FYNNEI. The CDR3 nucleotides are TGTGCCAGCAAGGGGGGGACAGGGGTCCCAGATACGCAGTATTTT. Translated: CASKGGTGVPDTQYF.

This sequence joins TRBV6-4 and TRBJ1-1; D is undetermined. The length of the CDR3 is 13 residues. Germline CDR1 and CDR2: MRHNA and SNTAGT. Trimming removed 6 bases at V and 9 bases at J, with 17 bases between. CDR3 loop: CASSQDRGRKAFF. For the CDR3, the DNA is TGTGCCAGCAGCCAAGACCGGGGAAGGAAAGCTTTCTTT.

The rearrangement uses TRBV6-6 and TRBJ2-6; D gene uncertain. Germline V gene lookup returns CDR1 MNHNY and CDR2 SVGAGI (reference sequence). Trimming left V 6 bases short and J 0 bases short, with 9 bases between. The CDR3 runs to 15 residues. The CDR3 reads CASSLQNSGANVLTF. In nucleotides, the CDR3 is TGTGCCAGCAGCCTCCAGAACTCTGGGGCCAACGTCCTGACTTTC.